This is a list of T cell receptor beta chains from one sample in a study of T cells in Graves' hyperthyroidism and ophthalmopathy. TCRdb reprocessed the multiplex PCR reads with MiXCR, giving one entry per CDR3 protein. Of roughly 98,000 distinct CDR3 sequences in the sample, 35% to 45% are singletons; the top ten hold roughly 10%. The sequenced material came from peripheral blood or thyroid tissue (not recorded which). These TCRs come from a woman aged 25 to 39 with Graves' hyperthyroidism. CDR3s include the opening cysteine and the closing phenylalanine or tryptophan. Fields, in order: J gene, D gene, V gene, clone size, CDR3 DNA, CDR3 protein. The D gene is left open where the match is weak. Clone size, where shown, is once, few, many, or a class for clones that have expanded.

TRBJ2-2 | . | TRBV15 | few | TGTGCCACCAGCAGCTTTGACCGGCGGACCGGGGAGCTGTTTTTT | CATSSFDRRTGELFF
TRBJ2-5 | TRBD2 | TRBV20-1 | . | TGCAGTGCTAGAGATTTCCGGGGACTAGCGGGAGGGCCAGCAGAGACCCAGTACTTC | CSARDFRGLAGGPAETQYF
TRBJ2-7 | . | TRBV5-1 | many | TGCGCCAGCAGCTCCTTTTTAGCGGATTCCTACGAGCAGTACTTC | CASSSFLADSYEQYF
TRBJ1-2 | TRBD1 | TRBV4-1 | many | TGCGCCAGCAGATTACAGGGGGCGGATGGCTACACCTTC | CASRLQGADGYTF
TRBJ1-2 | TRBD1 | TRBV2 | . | TGTGCCAGCAGTGAAGGTGGTAGGGACAGGGCCTATGGCTACACCTTC | CASSEGGRDRAYGYTF
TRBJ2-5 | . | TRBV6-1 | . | TGTGCCAGCAGTTACTCCGGGGGTAGGACAGTAGAGACCCAGTACTTC | CASSYSGGRTVETQYF
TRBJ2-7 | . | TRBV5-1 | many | TGCGCCAGCAGCTTCGGACAGAGAGCCTCCTACGAGCAGTACTTC | CASSFGQRASYEQYF
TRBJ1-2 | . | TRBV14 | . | TGTGCCAGCAGCCACCTAGACAGCTACACCTTC | CASSHLDSYTF
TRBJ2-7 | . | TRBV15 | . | TGTGCCACCAGCAGGGATTGGGGTGCGGAGCAGTACTTC | CATSRDWGAEQYF
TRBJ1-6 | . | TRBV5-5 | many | TGTGCCAGCAGCTTGGCAGGGAATTCACCCCTCCACTTT | CASSLAGNSPLHF
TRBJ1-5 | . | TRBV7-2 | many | TGTGCCAGCAGCTTAGAACTCAATCAGCCCCAGCATTTT | CASSLELNQPQHF
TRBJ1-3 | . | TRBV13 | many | TGTGCCAGCAGCTACGTCGTTGCGGGCAGGGAGTCTGGAAACACCATATATTTT | CASSYVVAGRESGNTIYF
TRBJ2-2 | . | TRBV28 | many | TGTGCCAGCAGTGTCGCGAACACCGGGGAGCTGTTTTTT | CASSVANTGELFF
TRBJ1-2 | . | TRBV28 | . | TGTGCCAGCAGTTTTTTCCCGAGGGGAGTTCTCATTTTTGATGGCTACACCTTC | CASSFFPRGVLIFDGYTF
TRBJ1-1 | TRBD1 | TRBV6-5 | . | TGTGCCAGCTGGGTGACAGGGTACACTGAAGCTTTCTTT | CASWVTGYTEAFF
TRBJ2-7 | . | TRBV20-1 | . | TGCAGTGCTAGAGCCGGGACATACGACGAGCAGTACTTC | CSARAGTYDEQYF
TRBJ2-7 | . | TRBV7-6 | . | TGTGCCAGCAGCCCCGGTCCGAACTACGAGCAGTACTTC | CASSPGPNYEQYF
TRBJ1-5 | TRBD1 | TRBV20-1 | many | TGCAGCTATATAAGAGCGACCGGGACAGGGGATTATCAGCCCCAGCATTTT | CSYIRATGTGDYQPQHF
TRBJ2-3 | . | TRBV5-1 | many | TGCGCCAGCAGCCCGCGGGAAGATACGCAGTATTTT | CASSPREDTQYF
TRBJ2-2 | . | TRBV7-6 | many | TGTGCCAGCAGTTACAGGGTTGAGGGGCGCATCGGGGAGCTGTTTTTT | CASSYRVEGRIGELFF
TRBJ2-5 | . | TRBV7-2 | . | TGTGACAGCAGCGGACCACGACGGGTGGGCCAGCGGGAGACCCAGTACTTC | CDSSGPRRVGQRETQYF
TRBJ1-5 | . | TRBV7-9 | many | TGTGCCAGCAGCTTGCAACTTCAGCCCCAGCATTTT | CASSLQLQPQHF
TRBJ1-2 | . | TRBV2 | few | TGTGCCAGCAGTAACACAGCGTCAGGGTATGGCTACACCTTC | CASSNTASGYGYTF
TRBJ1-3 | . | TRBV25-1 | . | TGTGCCAGCAGCAGGGAGACGAGCTCTGGAAACACCATATATTTT | CASSRETSSGNTIYF
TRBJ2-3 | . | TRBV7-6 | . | TGTGCCAGCAGCCTAGGGGGGGGAAGAGATACGCAGTATTTT | CASSLGGGRDTQYF
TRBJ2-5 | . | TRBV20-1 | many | TGCAGTGCTAGCACATTCCAAGAGACCCAGTACTTC | CSASTFQETQYF
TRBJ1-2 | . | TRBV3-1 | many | TGTGCCAGCAGCCTCCTAGGTGGCTACACCTTC | CASSLLGGYTF
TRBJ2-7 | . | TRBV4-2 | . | TGTGCCAGCATCCCAGGACTTTACGAGCAGTACTTC | CASIPGLYEQYF
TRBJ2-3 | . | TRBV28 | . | TGTGCCAGCAGTTCCGGCGGAAGCACAGATACGCAGTATTTT | CASSSGGSTDTQYF
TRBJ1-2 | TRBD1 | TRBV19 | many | TGTGCCAGTAGCCCGGGACAGGTCTATGGCTACACCTTC | CASSPGQVYGYTF
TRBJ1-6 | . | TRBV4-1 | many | TGCGCCAGCAGCCAATCGGGGGGCTTTCGGAATTCACCCCTCCACTTT | CASSQSGGFRNSPLHF
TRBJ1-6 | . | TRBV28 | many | TGTGCCAGCAGTTTATCCCACGCTGAGATGCCCCTCCACTTT | CASSLSHAEMPLHF
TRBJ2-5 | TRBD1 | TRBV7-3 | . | TGTGCCAGCAGCCAAGGGGACAGGGTGGAGACCCAGTACTTC | CASSQGDRVETQYF
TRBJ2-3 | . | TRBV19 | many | TGTGCCAGCCGTGGACAGCAAACAGATACGCAGTATTTT | CASRGQQTDTQYF
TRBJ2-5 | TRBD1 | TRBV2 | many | TGTGCCAGCAGTGGGACAGGTCAAGAGACCCAGTACTTC | CASSGTGQETQYF